Each of the 27 T cell receptor beta chains below was sequenced from the same sample in a study of T cell responses to AZD1222 COVID-19 vaccine. Generated by immunoSEQ multiplex PCR, the TCRdb table keeps only in-frame clones and is missing some. Of roughly 120,000 clones in the sample, roughly 89% were seen once. The sample in question was peripheral blood, obtained on day 0 of AZD1222 vaccination. These receptors all stem from an adult in good health.

This clone appeared a few times. This sequence joins TRBV5-4 and TRBJ1-3; TRBD1 agrees at 8 bases. In germline, CDR1 is SGHNT, CDR2 YYREEE (reference sequence). This CDR3 is 14 amino acids long. Losses at the gene ends were 3 bases for V and 8 bases for J; bases not matched to a gene: 7. The CDR3 DNA sequence: TGTGCCAGCAGCTCCTGGACAGGGAGGGACACCATATATTTT. It encodes CASSSWTGRDTIYF. Complete variable domain (other parts from reference TRBV5-4 and TRBJ1-3): ETGVTQSPTHLIKTRGQQVTLRCSSQSGHNTVSWYQQALGQGPQFIFQYYREEENGRGNFPPRFSGLQFPNYSSELNVNALELDDSALYLCASSSWTGRDTIYFGEGSWLTVV.

The chain recombines TRBV3-1 (or the pseudogene TRBV3-2) with TRBJ2-5; TRBD2 matches at 13 bases. The junction had 8 bases not matched to a gene; V was cut back by 5 bases and J by 5 bases. The CDR3 totals 16 residues. Germline lookup yields CDR1 LGHDT and CDR2 YNNKEL (reference sequence). The CDR3, as DNA: TGTGCCAGCAGCTTATCACTAGCGGGGGGGCCCGAGACCCAGTACTTC. It yields the protein CASSLSLAGGPETQYF.

CDR3 residues: CASSLPSPGQGFSYEQYF. CDR3 nucleotide sequence: TGCGCCAGCAGCTTGCCAAGCCCCGGACAGGGGTTTTCCTACGAGCAGTACTTC. This chain joins TRBV5-1 and TRBJ2-7; 9 bases line up with TRBD1. Germline V gene lookup returns CDR1 SGHRS and CDR2 YFSETQ. This CDR3 comprises 18 residues. V was pared by 1 base and J by 1 base, with 12 bases of the junction left unmatched.

The V gene is TRBV6-1, the J gene TRBJ2-1; D unclear. Trimming stripped 5 bases from V and 4 bases from J, with 9 bases between. The CDR3 totals 13 residues. Germline lookup yields CDR1 MNHNS and CDR2 SASEGT. The CDR3: CASSLDGYNEQFF. In DNA, the CDR3 is TGTGCCAGCAGTTTAGACGGGTACAATGAGCAGTTCTTC.

This chain joins TRBV24-1 and TRBJ2-1, with 9 nucleotides matching TRBD2. The length of the CDR3 is 15 residues. With 3 bases clipped from V and 6 bases from J, the junction kept 5 bases outside the gene matches. CDR1 and CDR2 (germline): KGHDR, SFDVKD. The CDR3 region is CATSDPGLASNEQFF. DNA for the CDR3: TGTGCCACCAGTGATCCCGGACTAGCGTCCAATGAGCAGTTCTTC.

The V gene is TRBV7-8, the J gene TRBJ1-5; 7 bases map to TRBD1. The CDR3 totals 15 residues. Germline CDR1 SGHVS, CDR2 FQNEAQ. Losses at the gene ends were 4 bases for V and 4 bases for J; bases not matched to a gene: 7. The CDR3 DNA follows: TGTGCCAGCAGCTACAGGGGTGACGGGAATCAGCCCCAGCATTTT. Encoded protein: CASSYRGDGNQPQHF.

The V call is TRBV11-3, the J call TRBJ2-7, with D possibly being TRBD2 (5 bases). Germline assignment: CDR1 SGHNT and CDR2 YENEEA. The CDR3 is 13 amino acids. Deletions cut 3 bases from V and 3 bases from J, with 9 bases between. CDR3 bases: TGTGCCAGCAGCTTCCACACTAGCTACGAGCAGTACTTC. Amino acids: CASSFHTSYEQYF. The entire variable domain, with the rest obtained from reference TRBV11-3 and TRBJ2-7, is as follows: EAGVVQSPRYKIIEKKQPVAFWCNPISGHNTLYWYLQNLGQGPELLIRYENEEAVDDSQLPKDRFSAERLKGVDSTLKIQPAELGDSAVYLCASSFHTSYEQYFGPGTRLTVT.

The genes are TRBV3-1 (or the pseudogene TRBV3-2) and TRBJ1-1, with unresolved D. Germline V gene lookup returns CDR1 LGHDT and CDR2 YNNKEL (reference sequence). Deletions cut 0 bases from V and 6 bases from J, with 11 bases between. The CDR3 spans 14 residues. CDR3: CASSQDPSSSEAFF. The DNA of the CDR3 is TGTGCCAGCAGCCAAGATCCGTCCTCCTCTGAAGCTTTCTTT.

The genes are TRBV25-1 and TRBJ1-2; D is unclear. The CDR3 runs to 12 residues. Germline V gene sequence: CDR1 MGHDK, CDR2 SYGVNS. The V end lost 4 bases, the J end lost 5 bases, and 8 bases lay between the germline ends. The CDR3 protein is CASSGTVYGYTF. Written as DNA, the CDR3 is TGTGCCAGCAGTGGGACGGTATATGGCTACACCTTC.

This clone has a single count. V is TRBV5-1 and J is TRBJ1-1, with a weak D call TRBD1 (5 bases). Germline CDR1 and CDR2: SGHRS and YFSETQ. The CDR3 totals 15 residues. The V gene lost 0 bases and the J gene lost 0 bases, with 9 bases spanning the gap. The DNA of the CDR3 is TGCGCCAGCAGCTTGGAGTGGACAATGAACACTGAAGCTTTCTTT. Residues: CASSLEWTMNTEAFF.

V gene TRBV24-1 combines with J gene TRBJ2-1; 9 nucleotides align to TRBD1. The V segment lost 3 bases and the J segment 4 bases; nucleotides outside the gene matches: 6. The CDR3 loop spans 16 amino acids. The germline V gene has CDR1 KGHDR and CDR2 SFDVKD. CDR3 residues: CATSDPTGGPYNEQFF. For the CDR3, the DNA is TGTGCCACCAGTGATCCTACAGGGGGCCCATACAATGAGCAGTTCTTC.

This clone was counted once. This chain links TRBV4-1 with TRBJ2-6, with D possibly TRBD2 on 6 matching bases. The CDR3 runs 16 residues. The V and J ends lost 1 base and 4 bases respectively, with 11 bases between them. The germline CDR1 and CDR2 sequences are MGHRA and YSYEKL. This CDR3 reads CASSQGLAPGANVLTF. The CDR3 DNA reads as TGCGCCAGCAGCCAAGGCCTAGCGCCCGGGGCCAACGTCCTGACTTTC.

The V and J genes are TRBV6-1 and TRBJ1-6; D is uncertain. CDR1 and CDR2 from the germline V gene are MNHNS and SASEGT. The CDR3 length is 15 residues. Trimming stripped 3 bases from V and 14 bases from J, with 20 bases between. CDR3 region: CASSDEAERPWALHF. The CDR3 DNA sequence: TGTGCCAGCAGTGATGAAGCAGAAAGGCCCTGGGCCCTCCACTTT.

This rearrangement joins TRBV18 to TRBJ1-3, with TRBD1 as a possible D gene (5 bases). Germline CDR1 and CDR2: KGHSH and LQKENI. V lost 0 bases to trimming and J lost 2 bases, with 8 bases between them. CDR3 length: 15 amino acids. CDR3 region: CASSPPGGAGNTIYF. The CDR3 nucleotides read TGTGCCAGCTCACCACCCGGGGGAGCTGGAAACACCATATATTTT.

The sample holds a few counts of this clone. This chain links TRBV19 with TRBJ1-6; perhaps TRBD1 as D (6 bases). The CDR3 spans 14 residues. Trimming took off 1 base at V and 10 bases at J, with 11 bases between the two ends. The germline V gene has CDR1 LNHDA and CDR2 SQIVND (reference sequence). The CDR3 reads CASSIVGGRSPLHF. DNA of the CDR3: TGTGCCAGTAGTATAGTAGGGGGACGATCACCCCTCCACTTT.

This sequence joins TRBV28 and TRBJ1-1, with unresolved D. CDR1 and CDR2 (germline): MDHEN, SYDVKM. The CDR3 extends over 14 amino acids. V lost 0 bases to trimming and J lost 1 base, with 6 bases between them. The CDR3: CASSLWGRNTEAFF. The CDR3 region has the DNA TGTGCCAGCAGTTTATGGGGCAGGAACACTGAAGCTTTCTTT.

The V call is TRBV6-1, the J call TRBJ1-1; D gene uncertain. V was clipped by 1 base and J by 4 bases, with 7 bases between them. Germline loops: CDR1 MNHNS, CDR2 SASEGT. CDR3 length: 13 amino acids. The CDR3 DNA sequence: TGTGCCAGCAGTGAAGTTAGGGCCACTGAAGCTTTCTTT. The encoded protein is CASSEVRATEAFF.

The V gene is TRBV6-6, the J gene TRBJ2-5; no clear D gene. Trimming removed 4 bases from V and 4 bases from J, with 4 bases in between. The germline V gene encodes CDR1 MNHNY and CDR2 SVGAGI (reference sequence). The CDR3 consists of 11 residues. In DNA form, the CDR3 reads TGTGCCAGCAGTTCCGCAGAGACCCAGTACTTC. Protein product: CASSSAETQYF.

The rearrangement joins TRBV5-5 to TRBJ1-1, with 7 nucleotides matching TRBD1. The V gene's germline CDR1 is SGHKS and CDR2 YYEKEE (reference sequence). The CDR3 runs 14 residues. Trimming at V came to 2 bases and at J to 7 bases, leaving 8 bases not matched to a gene. Here the CDR3 DNA reads TGTGCCAGCAGCTTAGGACCCCAGGGGGGTGAAGCTTTCTTT. The encoded protein is CASSLGPQGGEAFF.

V gene TRBV5-4 combines with J gene TRBJ1-2, with 11 nucleotides matching TRBD1. This CDR3 has 16 amino acids. Germline CDR1 is SGHNT and CDR2 is YYREEE (reference sequence). Trimming cost V 3 bases and J 4 bases; bases outside gene matches: 8. The CDR3 DNA is TGTGCCAGCAGCTCCGGACAGGGGGCTCGTAGCTATGGCTACACCTTC. Protein product: CASSSGQGARSYGYTF.

V gene TRBV10-2 combines with J gene TRBJ2-5, with D perhaps being TRBD1 or TRBD2 (5 bases each). This CDR3 has 12 amino acids. The V end was cut by 6 bases, the J end by 5 bases, with 10 bases between. Germline V lookup: CDR1 WSHSY, CDR2 SAAADI. CDR3 sequence (DNA): TGCGCCAGCAGGGGGGACCGGGAGACCCAGTACTTC. Amino acids: CASRGDRETQYF.

The chain has TRBV25-1 and TRBJ2-1; 11 bases map to TRBD2. The CDR3 extends over 16 amino acids. Losses at the gene ends were 2 bases for V and 6 bases for J; bases not matched to a gene: 6. CDR1 and CDR2 (germline): MGHDK, SYGVNS. The CDR3 coding sequence is TGTGCCAGCAGTGAAGGTGGGCTAGCGGGAGGCAATGAGCAGTTCTTC. The encoded protein is CASSEGGLAGGNEQFF. The variable domain in full, with the rest retrieved from reference TRBV25-1 and TRBJ2-1, is EADIYQTPRYLVIGTGKKITLECSQTMGHDKMYWYQQDPGMELHLIHYSYGVNSTEKGDLSSESTVSRIRTEHFPLTLESARPSHTSQYLCASSEGGLAGGNEQFFGPGTRLTVL.

This chain uses TRBV19 with TRBJ2-7; D unresolved. Trimming left V 7 bases short and J 0 bases short, with 10 bases between. The CDR3 loop spans 13 amino acids. Germline V CDR1 and CDR2: LNHDA, SQIVND (reference sequence). The CDR3 sequence: CASNPGYSYEQYF. CDR3 DNA: TGTGCCAGTAATCCAGGCTACTCCTACGAGCAGTACTTC.

The chain employs TRBV30 and TRBJ1-6; D remains unclear. V lost 0 bases, J lost 7 bases, and 7 bases lay in between. This CDR3 has 13 residues. CDR1 and CDR2 (germline): GTSNPN, SVGIG (reference sequence). CDR3 in DNA: TGTGCCTGGAGTGTAGTGGGGAATTCACCCCTCCACTTT. This gives the protein CAWSVVGNSPLHF.

DNA for the CDR3: TGTGCCACCAGCAGAGCAGGGCAGCCCCAGCATTTT. Translated: CATSRAGQPQHF. V is TRBV15 and J is TRBJ1-5, with TRBD1 as a possible D gene (5 bases). Per germline, CDR1 LNHNV and CDR2 YYDKDF (reference sequence). V was cut by 1 base and J by 7 bases, with 5 bases left in between. The CDR3 totals 12 residues.

This clone was detected a few times. The identical CDR3 is also encoded by other nucleotide sequences in the sample. The rearrangement joins TRBV19 to TRBJ2-3, with D possibly called TRBD1 or TRBD2 (5 bases each). The CDR3 length is 13 residues. Germline-derived CDR1 and CDR2 are LNHDA and SQIVND (reference sequence). The V end was cut by 6 bases, the J end by 1 base, with 8 bases between. CDR3 sequence: CASSLGGTDTQYF. The CDR3 DNA is TGTGCCAGTAGCTTGGGGGGCACAGATACGCAGTATTTT.

CDR3 region: CASSSDQLTEAFF. The CDR3 nucleotides read TGTGCCAGCAGCTCAGATCAGTTGACTGAAGCTTTCTTT. The chain carries TRBV11-2 and TRBJ1-1; no reliable D call. The CDR3 is made up of 13 amino acids. Trimming left V 4 bases short and J 5 bases short, with 11 bases between. The germline V gene has CDR1 SGHAT and CDR2 FQNNGV. The entire variable domain, with the rest obtained from reference TRBV11-2 and TRBJ1-1, is as follows: EAGVAQSPRYKIIEKRQSVAFWCNPISGHATLYWYQQILGQGPKLLIQFQNNGVVDDSQLPKDRFSAERLKGVDSTLKIQPAKLEDSAVYLCASSSDQLTEAFFGQGTRLTVV.